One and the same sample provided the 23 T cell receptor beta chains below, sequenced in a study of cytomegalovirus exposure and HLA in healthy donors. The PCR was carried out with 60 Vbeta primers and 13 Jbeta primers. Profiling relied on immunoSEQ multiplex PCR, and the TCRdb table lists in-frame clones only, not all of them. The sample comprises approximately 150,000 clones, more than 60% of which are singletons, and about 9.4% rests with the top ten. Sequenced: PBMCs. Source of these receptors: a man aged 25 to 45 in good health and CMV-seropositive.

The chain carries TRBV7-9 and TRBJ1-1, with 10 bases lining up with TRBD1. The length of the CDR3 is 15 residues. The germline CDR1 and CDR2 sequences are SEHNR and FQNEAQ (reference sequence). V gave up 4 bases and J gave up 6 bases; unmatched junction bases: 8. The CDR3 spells CASSSPGQGFPEAFF. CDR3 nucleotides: TGTGCCAGCAGCTCCCCGGGACAGGGGTTTCCTGAAGCTTTCTTT.

CDR3 region: CASTPRLSGANVLTF. CDR3 nucleotide sequence: TGTGCCAGCACCCCGAGGTTATCTGGGGCCAACGTCCTGACTTTC. This chain uses TRBV6-5 with TRBJ2-6; D unresolved. The germline gives CDR1 MNHEY, CDR2 SVGAGI. Deletions cut 7 bases from V and 1 base from J, with 11 bases between. The CDR3 contains 15 residues.

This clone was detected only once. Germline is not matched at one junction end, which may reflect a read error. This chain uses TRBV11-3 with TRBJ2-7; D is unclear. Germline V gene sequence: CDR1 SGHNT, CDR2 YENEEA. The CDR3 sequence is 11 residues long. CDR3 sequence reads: CAGSLTYEQYF. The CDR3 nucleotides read TGTGCCGGCAGCCTTACCTACGAGCAGTACTTC.

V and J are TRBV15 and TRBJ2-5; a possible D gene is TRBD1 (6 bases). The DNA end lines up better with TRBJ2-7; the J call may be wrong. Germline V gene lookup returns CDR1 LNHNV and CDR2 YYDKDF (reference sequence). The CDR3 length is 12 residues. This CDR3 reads CFVGGNPYEQYF. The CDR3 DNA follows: TGTTTCGTTGGGGGCAATCCCTACGAGCAGTACTTC.

CDR3 protein: CASSVAWQGAGVNTGELFF. In nucleotides, the CDR3 is TGTGCCAGCAGCGTAGCTTGGCAGGGAGCGGGAGTTAACACCGGGGAGCTGTTTTTT. The chain combines TRBV9 with TRBJ2-2, with 8 bases aligning to TRBD2. Germline V gives CDR1 SGDLS, CDR2 YYNGEE. This CDR3 region has 19 residues. J was trimmed by 2 bases and V by 0 bases; bases with no gene match: 12.

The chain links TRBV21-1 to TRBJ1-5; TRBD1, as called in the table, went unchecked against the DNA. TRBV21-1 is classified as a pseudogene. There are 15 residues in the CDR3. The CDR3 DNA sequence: TGTGCCAGCAGCACTAAGAGGACAAGCAATCAGCCCCAGCATTTT. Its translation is CASSTKRTSNQPQHF.

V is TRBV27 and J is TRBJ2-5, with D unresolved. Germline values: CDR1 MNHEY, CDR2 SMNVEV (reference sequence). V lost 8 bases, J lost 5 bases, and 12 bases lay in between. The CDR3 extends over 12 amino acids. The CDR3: CASGSQWETQYF. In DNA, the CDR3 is TGTGCCAGCGGCTCTCAATGGGAGACCCAGTACTTC.

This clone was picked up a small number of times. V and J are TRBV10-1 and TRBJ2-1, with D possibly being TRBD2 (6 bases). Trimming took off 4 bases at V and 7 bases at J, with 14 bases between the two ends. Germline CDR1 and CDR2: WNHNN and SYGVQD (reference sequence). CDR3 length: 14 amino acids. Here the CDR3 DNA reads TGCGCCAGCAGTGTCGGCGGGATTATGAATGAGCAGTTCTTC. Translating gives CASSVGGIMNEQFF.

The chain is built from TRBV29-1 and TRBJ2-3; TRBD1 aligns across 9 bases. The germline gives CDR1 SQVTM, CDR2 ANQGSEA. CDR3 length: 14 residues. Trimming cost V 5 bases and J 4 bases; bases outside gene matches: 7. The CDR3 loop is CSVLPGQGPDTQYF. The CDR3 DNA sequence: TGCAGCGTTTTACCGGGACAGGGACCAGATACGCAGTATTTT.

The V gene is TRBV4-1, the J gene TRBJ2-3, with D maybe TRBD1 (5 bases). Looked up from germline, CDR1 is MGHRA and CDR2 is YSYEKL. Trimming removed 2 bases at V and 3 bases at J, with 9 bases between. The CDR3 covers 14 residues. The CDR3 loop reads CASSQPGKTDTQYF. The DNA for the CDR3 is TGCGCCAGCAGCCAACCAGGGAAGACAGATACGCAGTATTTT.

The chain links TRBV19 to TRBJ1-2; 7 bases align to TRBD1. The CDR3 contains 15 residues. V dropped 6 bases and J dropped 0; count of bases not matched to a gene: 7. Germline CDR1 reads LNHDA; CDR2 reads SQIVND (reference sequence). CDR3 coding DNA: TGTGCCAGTAGACACCCACAGGGGACTAACTATGGCTACACCTTC. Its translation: CASRHPQGTNYGYTF.

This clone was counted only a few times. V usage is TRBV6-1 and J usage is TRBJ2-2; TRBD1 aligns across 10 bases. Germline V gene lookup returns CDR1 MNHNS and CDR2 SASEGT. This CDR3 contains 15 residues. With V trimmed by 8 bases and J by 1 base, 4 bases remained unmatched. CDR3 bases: TGTGCCAGCTGGACAGGGGGAATGAACACCGGGGAGCTGTTTTTT. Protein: CASWTGGMNTGELFF.

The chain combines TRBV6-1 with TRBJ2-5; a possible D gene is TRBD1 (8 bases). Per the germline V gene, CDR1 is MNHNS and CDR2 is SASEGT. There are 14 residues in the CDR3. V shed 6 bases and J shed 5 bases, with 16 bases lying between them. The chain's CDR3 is CASRGGQGGETQYF. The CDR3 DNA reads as TGTGCCAGCAGGGGAGGACAGGGAGGGGAGACCCAGTACTTC.

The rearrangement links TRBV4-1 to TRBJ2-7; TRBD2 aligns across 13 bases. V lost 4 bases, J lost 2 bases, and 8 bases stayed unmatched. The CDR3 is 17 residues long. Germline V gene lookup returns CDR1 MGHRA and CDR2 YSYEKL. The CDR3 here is CASSLDMGLAGPYEQYF. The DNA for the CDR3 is TGCGCCAGCAGCCTAGACATGGGACTAGCGGGACCCTACGAGCAGTACTTC.

In DNA, the CDR3 is TGTGCCACCCGGGTAGTTAGAGTGAACACTGAAGCTTTCTTT. Its translation is CATRVVRVNTEAFF. V gene TRBV28 combines with J gene TRBJ1-1, with unresolved D. Germline V gives CDR1 MDHEN, CDR2 SYDVKM. CDR3 length equals 14 residues. Trimming removed 10 bases from V and 0 bases from J, with 15 bases in between.

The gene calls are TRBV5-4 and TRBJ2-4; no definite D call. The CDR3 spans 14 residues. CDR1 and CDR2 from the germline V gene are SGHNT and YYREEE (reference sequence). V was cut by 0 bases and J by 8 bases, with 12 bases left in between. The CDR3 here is CASSLGLERDIQYF. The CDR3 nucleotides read TGTGCCAGCAGCTTGGGGCTAGAACGAGACATTCAGTACTTC.

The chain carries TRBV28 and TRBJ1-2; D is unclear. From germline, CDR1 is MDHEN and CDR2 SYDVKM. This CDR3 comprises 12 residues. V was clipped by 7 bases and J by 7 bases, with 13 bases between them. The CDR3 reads CASTSRVAGYTF. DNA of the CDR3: TGTGCCAGCACCTCGAGGGTGGCTGGCTACACCTTC.

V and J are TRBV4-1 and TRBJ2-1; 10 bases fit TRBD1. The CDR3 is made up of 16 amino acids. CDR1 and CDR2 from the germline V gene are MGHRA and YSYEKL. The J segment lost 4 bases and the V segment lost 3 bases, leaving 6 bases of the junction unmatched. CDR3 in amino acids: CASSQMDRGVYNEQFF. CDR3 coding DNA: TGCGCCAGCAGCCAGATGGACAGGGGGGTTTACAATGAGCAGTTCTTC.

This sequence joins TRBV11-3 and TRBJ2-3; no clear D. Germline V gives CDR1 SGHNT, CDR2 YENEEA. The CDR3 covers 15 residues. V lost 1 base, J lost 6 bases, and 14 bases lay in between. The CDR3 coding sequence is TGTGCCAGCAGCTTAGTTCTTGCCCCTAGGGATACGCAGTATTTT. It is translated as CASSLVLAPRDTQYF.

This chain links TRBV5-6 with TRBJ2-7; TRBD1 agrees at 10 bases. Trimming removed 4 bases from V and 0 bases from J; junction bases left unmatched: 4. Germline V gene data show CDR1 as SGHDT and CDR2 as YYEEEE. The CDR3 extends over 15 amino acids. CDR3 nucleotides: TGTGCCAGCAGCGTGGGACAGGGGAACTCCTACGAGCAGTACTTC. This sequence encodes CASSVGQGNSYEQYF. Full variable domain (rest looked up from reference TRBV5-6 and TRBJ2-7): DAGVTQSPTHLIKTRGQQVTLRCSPKSGHDTVSWYQQALGQGPQFIFQYYEEEERQRGNFPDRFSGHQFPNYSSELNVNALLLGDSALYLCASSVGQGNSYEQYFGPGTRLTVT.

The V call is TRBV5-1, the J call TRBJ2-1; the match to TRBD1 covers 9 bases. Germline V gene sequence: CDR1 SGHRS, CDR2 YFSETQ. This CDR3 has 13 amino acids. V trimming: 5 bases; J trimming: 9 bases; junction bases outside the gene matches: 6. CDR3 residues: CASRPGQGFEQFF. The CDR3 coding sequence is TGCGCCAGCAGACCGGGACAGGGTTTTGAGCAGTTCTTC.

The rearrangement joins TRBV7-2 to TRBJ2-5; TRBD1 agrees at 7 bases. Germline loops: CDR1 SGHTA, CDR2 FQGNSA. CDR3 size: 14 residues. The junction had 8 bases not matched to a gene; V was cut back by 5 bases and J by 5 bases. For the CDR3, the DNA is TGTGCCAGCAGCCCGGACAGGTTTGGGGAGACCCAGTACTTC. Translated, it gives CASSPDRFGETQYF.

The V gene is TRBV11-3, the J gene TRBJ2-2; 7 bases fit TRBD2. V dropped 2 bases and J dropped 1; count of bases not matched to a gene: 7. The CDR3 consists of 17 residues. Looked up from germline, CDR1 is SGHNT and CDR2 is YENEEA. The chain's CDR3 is CASSLSVLAGNTGELFF. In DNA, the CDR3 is TGTGCCAGCAGCTTATCGGTATTAGCGGGGAACACCGGGGAGCTGTTTTTT. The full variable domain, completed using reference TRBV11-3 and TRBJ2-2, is EAGVVQSPRYKIIEKKQPVAFWCNPISGHNTLYWYLQNLGQGPELLIRYENEEAVDDSQLPKDRFSAERLKGVDSTLKIQPAELGDSAVYLCASSLSVLAGNTGELFFGEGSRLTVL.